This TCR beta chain was captured by sequencing in a study of cytomegalovirus exposure and HLA in healthy donors. 60 Vbeta and 13 Jbeta primers were used in PCR. Sequencing was performed with immunoSEQ multiplex PCR; in TCRdb, only in-frame clones are kept and a portion is missing. This sample has approximately 82,000 clones, with around four fifths found just once. This sequence originates from a woman aged 45-59 years in good health and CMV-seropositive. The material sequenced was PBMCs.

The CDR3, as DNA: TGCGCCAGCAGCTTGGGGTCTAGCGGAAGCACAGATACGCAGTATTTT. It encodes CASSLGSSGSTDTQYF. The chain joins TRBV5-1 to TRBJ2-3; 7 nucleotides agree with TRBD2. Germline V CDR1 and CDR2: SGHRS, YFSETQ. The CDR3 extends over 16 amino acids. J was trimmed by 0 bases and V by 0 bases; bases with no gene match: 4.